This TCR beta chain was retrieved from a study of T cells in localized non-small cell lung cancer. Study-level points and caveats: Adjacent lung held a median roughly 54 of the top 100 tumor clones.

Some clones are missing from TCRdb's copy, which holds only in-frame ones; the method was immunoSEQ multiplex PCR. The table lists roughly 26,000 clones, about 85% of them singletons. Looked up from germline, CDR1 is SGHTA and CDR2 is FQGTGA. The germline V and J ends were trimmed by 6 bases and 1 base, with 8 bases remaining between them. The CDR3 extends over 13 amino acids. Turning to this clone: Its target is unknown.

This chain connects TRBV7-3 to TRBJ2-3; no clear D. The specimen was peripheral blood, collected before any cancer treatment. The receptor was derived from a man between 40 and 69 years old with stage III squamous cell lung carcinoma. The CDR3 region has the DNA TGTGCCAGCAGGCCCAGCGGCACAGATACGCAGTATTTT. This encodes CASRPSGTDTQYF.